The next 24 T cell receptor beta chains were all read from a single sample in a study of cytomegalovirus exposure and HLA in healthy donors (dated by TCRdb to about 2017). Receptor libraries were prepared by the immunoSEQ multiplex PCR assay. For the multiplex PCR, a mixture combining 60 forward primers for TCR Vbeta segments and 13 reverse primers for TCR Jbeta segments was used. As stored in TCRdb, this immuneACCESS dataset retains in-frame rearrangements with V and J assigned. A fraction of the clones does not appear; measured against another copy, unresolved V genes explain less than half of the discrepancy, and the remainder lacks a known reason. The sample yields more than 150,000 clones; roughly 87% were counted once. Roughly 0.24% of the sample lies in the top ten. The sample was PBMCs. The receptor source for this set is a girl under three years old in good health and CMV-seronegative.

As for this clone: This same CDR3 is encoded by further DNA sequences in the sample. This chain joins TRBV5-1 and TRBJ1-2, with 9 bases matching TRBD1. CDR1 and CDR2 from the germline V gene are SGHRS and YFSETQ. The V segment lost 0 bases and the J segment 6 bases; nucleotides outside the gene matches: 0. The CDR3 loop spans 13 amino acids. The CDR3 coding sequence is TGCGCCAGCAGCTTGGACAGGGGGCATGGCTACACCTTC. The encoded protein is CASSLDRGHGYTF.

V is TRBV4-2 and J is TRBJ2-5, with D unresolved. The better agreement between TRBJ2-7 and the DNA end casts doubt on the J call. CDR3 length: 17 residues. Germline V CDR1 and CDR2: LGHNA, YNFKEQ. CDR3 nucleotide sequence: TGTGCCAGCAGCCAAGAAGGTAGCACACTGAGCTCCTACGAGCAGTACTTC. As protein: CASSQEGSTLSSYEQYF.

The V call is TRBV5-1, the J call TRBJ1-6; 8 bases map to TRBD1. The germline gives CDR1 SGHRS, CDR2 YFSETQ. This CDR3 is 15 amino acids long. With V trimmed by 5 bases and J by 6 bases, 7 bases remained unmatched. The CDR3 sequence is CASRTGGSANSPLHF. Here the CDR3 DNA reads TGCGCCAGCAGAACAGGGGGGTCGGCTAATTCACCCCTCCACTTT.

The chain links TRBV7-3 to TRBJ1-1; weak D call: TRBD1 (5 bases). This CDR3 contains 15 residues. Germline V gives CDR1 SGHTA, CDR2 FQGTGA. The V end was cut by 4 bases, the J end by 1 base, with 13 bases between. This CDR3 reads CASSSTGTGNTEAFF. The CDR3 region has the DNA TGTGCCAGCAGCTCGACCGGGACTGGGAACACTGAAGCTTTCTTT.

V and J are TRBV4-1 and TRBJ1-2, with 11 bases identical to TRBD1. Looked up from germline, CDR1 is MGHRA and CDR2 is YSYEKL. Germline trimming cut 2 bases from V and 5 bases from J; bases unmatched to any gene: 7. The CDR3 sequence is 16 residues long. The CDR3 bases are TGCGCCAGCAGCCAACCCGGACAGGGGGCGCGGTATGGCTACACCTTC. Protein sequence: CASSQPGQGARYGYTF.

This chain uses TRBV19 with TRBJ2-1; D possibly corresponds to TRBD1 (5 bases). Trimming took off 5 bases at V and 0 bases at J, with 14 bases between the two ends. The CDR3 runs to 16 residues. CDR1 and CDR2 from the germline V gene are LNHDA and SQIVND (reference sequence). DNA of the CDR3: TGTGCCAGTAGTCCCCACACAGGTAGCTCCTACAATGAGCAGTTCTTC. Translated: CASSPHTGSSYNEQFF.

This sequence joins TRBV14 and TRBJ2-1; TRBD2 matches at 10 bases. The V and J ends lost 8 bases and 7 bases, in that order; junction bases with no gene match: 8. The CDR3 is 14 amino acids. CDR1 and CDR2 (germline): SGHDN, FVKESK. The CDR3 region has the DNA TGTGCCAGCGCGCTAGCGGGAGCTAGGAATGAGCAGTTCTTC. The encoded protein is CASALAGARNEQFF.

The genes are TRBV4-1 and TRBJ1-3; D is possibly TRBD1 (5 bases). V lost 4 bases and J 7 bases, leaving 11 bases between the germline ends. The CDR3 extends over 13 amino acids. Germline V gene sequence: CDR1 MGHRA, CDR2 YSYEKL. The CDR3 bases are TGCGCCAGCAGCCCGTATCAGGGCAACACCATATATTTT. This encodes CASSPYQGNTIYF.

This clone was seen once. The chain carries TRBV4-1 and TRBJ2-2, with TRBD2 identical over 15 bases. The germline V gene encodes CDR1 MGHRA and CDR2 YSYEKL. J was trimmed by 6 bases and V by 3 bases; bases with no gene match: 8. This CDR3 is 18 amino acids long. The CDR3 nucleotides are TGCGCCAGCAGCCATAGGACTAGCGGGGGGGCCGGATCCGGGGAGCTGTTTTTT. It encodes CASSHRTSGGAGSGELFF.

This chain links TRBV30 with TRBJ2-1, with 13 nucleotides matching TRBD2. The germline V gene has CDR1 GTSNPN and CDR2 SVGIG (reference sequence). With 4 bases clipped from V and 9 bases from J, the junction kept 9 bases outside the gene matches. The CDR3 has 15 residues. The CDR3 loop reads CAWKVTSGRASEQFF. The CDR3 nucleotides are TGTGCCTGGAAAGTTACTAGCGGGAGGGCCAGTGAGCAGTTCTTC. The variable domain in full, with the rest retrieved from reference TRBV30 and TRBJ2-1, is SQTIHQWPATLVQPVGSPLSLECTVEGTSNPNLYWYRQAAGRGLQLLFYSVGIGQISSEVPQNLSASRPQDRQFILSSKKLLLSDSGFYLCAWKVTSGRASEQFFGPGTRLTVL.

The chain joins TRBV6-1 to TRBJ2-7; D is unclear. Trimming removed 2 bases at V and 3 bases at J, with 5 bases between. CDR1 is MNHNS, CDR2 SASEGT, per germline. This CDR3 region has 12 residues. This chain's CDR3 is CASSESSYEQYF. The DNA for the CDR3 is TGTGCCAGCAGTGAATCCAGCTACGAGCAGTACTTC.

This chain links TRBV4-1 with TRBJ2-7; 8 bases map to TRBD1. This CDR3 is 16 amino acids long. Unmatched junction bases numbered 6, after V lost 0 bases and J lost 2 bases. CDR1 is MGHRA and CDR2 is YSYEKL in the germline V gene. The CDR3 sequence: CASSQDKGTGAYEQYF. For the CDR3, the DNA is TGCGCCAGCAGCCAAGATAAAGGGACAGGAGCCTACGAGCAGTACTTC.

The chain recombines TRBV12-5 with TRBJ2-2; 13 bases agree with TRBD2. Germline CDR1 is LGHNT and CDR2 is FRNRAP. V gave up 7 bases and J gave up 3 bases; unmatched junction bases: 11. This CDR3 region has 18 residues. CDR3 sequence (DNA): TGTGCTAGTGCCATTACGGGACTAGCGGGACTTTACACCGGGGAGCTGTTTTTT. Translation gives CASAITGLAGLYTGELFF.

About this clone: An end of the junction differs from the germline gene, which may be a read error. This chain joins TRBV7-9 and TRBJ2-3; tentative D call: TRBD1 (6 bases). The CDR3 has 15 residues. Looked up from germline, CDR1 is SEHNR and CDR2 is FQNEAQ (reference sequence). In nucleotides, the CDR3 is TGTTCCAGCAGCAACCAGATGGGGGCAGGGGTGAATAACCTTTTT. The encoded protein is CSSSNQMGAGVNNLF.

This chain connects TRBV5-6 to TRBJ1-2; 9 bases align to TRBD1. The CDR3 has 13 residues. CDR1 is SGHDT and CDR2 is YYEEEE in the germline V gene. V was pared by 3 bases and J by 6 bases, with 3 bases of the junction left unmatched. CDR3 nucleotides: TGTGCCAGCAGCTGGACAGGGGCGAATGGCTACACCTTC. This translates into CASSWTGANGYTF.

A single count supports this clone. The chain couples TRBV5-4 to TRBJ2-2, with a tentative D call TRBD1 (6 bases). The CDR3 is 15 amino acids. The germline V and J ends were trimmed by 0 bases and 7 bases, with 13 bases remaining between them. Germline V gene sequence: CDR1 SGHNT, CDR2 YYREEE (reference sequence). The CDR3 reads CASSLGGRVYGELFF. For the CDR3, the DNA is TGTGCCAGCAGCTTGGGGGGGCGCGTATACGGGGAGCTGTTTTTT.

The V gene is TRBV7-9, the J gene TRBJ2-5; D is possibly TRBD2 (6 bases). The CDR3 spans 13 residues. Trimming shortened V by 4 bases and J by 3 bases, and 9 bases separated the two germline ends. The V gene's germline CDR1 is SEHNR and CDR2 FQNEAQ (reference sequence). This CDR3 is CASSSWEEETQYF. Here the CDR3 DNA reads TGTGCCAGCAGCTCGTGGGAGGAAGAGACCCAGTACTTC.

This clone appeared once. The chain employs TRBV25-1 and TRBJ1-6; unclear D gene. This CDR3 spans 14 amino acids. The V and J ends lost 9 bases and 2 bases respectively, with 11 bases between them. Germline loops: CDR1 MGHDK, CDR2 SYGVNS. The CDR3 DNA follows: TGTGCCAGTAGAGGGAGGCCCTATAATTCACCCCTCCACTTT. Residues: CASRGRPYNSPLHF.

The genes are TRBV4-3 and TRBJ1-1, with D possibly being TRBD1 (6 bases). Germline lookup yields CDR1 LGHNA and CDR2 YSLEER. This CDR3 contains 15 residues. V was trimmed by 0 bases and J by 6 bases, leaving 14 bases between them. CDR3 coding DNA: TGCGCCAGCAGCCAAGACAGGGGCCTTGGTCCTGAAGCTTTCTTT. Its translation: CASSQDRGLGPEAFF.

The rearrangement joins TRBV27 to TRBJ2-1; D perhaps matches TRBD1 (6 bases). Germline V CDR1 and CDR2: MNHEY, SMNVEV (reference sequence). CDR3 length equals 12 residues. V lost 10 bases and J lost 10, with 17 bases in between. The CDR3, as DNA: TGTGCCACCCCAGGGGTCCCTGGGGAGCAGTTCTTC. This sequence encodes CATPGVPGEQFF.

This clone was detected only a few times. This sequence joins TRBV14 and TRBJ1-2; D remains ambiguous. The CDR3 length is 13 residues. From germline, CDR1 is SGHDN and CDR2 FVKESK. The germline V and J ends were trimmed by 5 bases and 6 bases, with 13 bases remaining between them. Here the CDR3 DNA reads TGTGCCAGCAGCACCGGGGTAACTCATGGCTACACCTTC. Amino acid sequence: CASSTGVTHGYTF. Full variable domain (outside the CDR3, taken from reference TRBV14 and TRBJ1-2): EAGVTQFPSHSVIEKGQTVTLRCDPISGHDNLYWYRRVMGKEIKFLLHFVKESKQDESGMPNNRFLAERTGGTYSTLKVQPAELEDSGVYFCASSTGVTHGYTFGSGTRLTVV.

This sequence joins TRBV4-1 and TRBJ1-1; TRBD1 is a possible D gene (5 bases). This CDR3 spans 14 amino acids. Germline V CDR1 and CDR2: MGHRA, YSYEKL. The ends were cut back, 4 bases at V and 1 base at J, with 10 bases in the middle. The CDR3: CASSPVGQNTEAFF. DNA for the CDR3: TGCGCCAGCAGCCCCGTCGGACAGAACACTGAAGCTTTCTTT.

The chain is built from TRBV27 and TRBJ2-1; a weak D match, TRBD2 (5 bases). Germline CDR1 is MNHEY and CDR2 is SMNVEV (reference sequence). This CDR3 has 16 amino acids. The V end lost 5 bases, the J end lost 2 bases, and 16 bases lay between the germline ends. Written as DNA, the CDR3 is TGTGCCAGCAGTGCAGACCGCGGGTTCACCTACAATGAGCAGTTCTTC. This gives the protein CASSADRGFTYNEQFF.

The chain joins TRBV5-1 to TRBJ2-7; a weak D match, TRBD2 (5 bases). V was pared by 2 bases and J by 1 base, with 16 bases between. Germline values: CDR1 SGHRS, CDR2 YFSETQ. This CDR3 is built from 16 residues. The CDR3 loop reads CASSFLQAGESYEQYF. DNA of the CDR3: TGCGCCAGCAGCTTCCTGCAGGCGGGCGAGTCCTACGAGCAGTACTTC.